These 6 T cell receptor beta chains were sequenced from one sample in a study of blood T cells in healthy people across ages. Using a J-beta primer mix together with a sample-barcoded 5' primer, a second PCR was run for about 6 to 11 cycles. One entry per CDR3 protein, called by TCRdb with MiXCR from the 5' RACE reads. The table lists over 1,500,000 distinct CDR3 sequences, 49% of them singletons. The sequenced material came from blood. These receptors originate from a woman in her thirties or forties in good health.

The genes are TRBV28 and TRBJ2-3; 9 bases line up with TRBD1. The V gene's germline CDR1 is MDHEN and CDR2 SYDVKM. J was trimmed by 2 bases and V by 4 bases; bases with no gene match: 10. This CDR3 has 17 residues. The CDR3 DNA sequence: TGTGCCAGCAGTTCCCTTCCGGGACAGGGAGCCACAGATACGCAGTATTTT. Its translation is CASSSLPGQGATDTQYF.

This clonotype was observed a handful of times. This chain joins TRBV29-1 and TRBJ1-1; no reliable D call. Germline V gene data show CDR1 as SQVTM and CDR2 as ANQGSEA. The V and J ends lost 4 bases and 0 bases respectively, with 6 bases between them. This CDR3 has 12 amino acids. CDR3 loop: CSVGGMNTEAFF. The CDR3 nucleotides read TGCAGCGTTGGAGGGATGAACACTGAAGCTTTCTTT.

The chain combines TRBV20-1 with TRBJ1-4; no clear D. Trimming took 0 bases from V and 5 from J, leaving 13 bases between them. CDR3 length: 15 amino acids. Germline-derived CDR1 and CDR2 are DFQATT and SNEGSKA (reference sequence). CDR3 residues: CSARDSRQPNEKLFF. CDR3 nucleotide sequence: TGCAGTGCTAGAGATAGTCGGCAGCCCAATGAAAAACTGTTTTTT.

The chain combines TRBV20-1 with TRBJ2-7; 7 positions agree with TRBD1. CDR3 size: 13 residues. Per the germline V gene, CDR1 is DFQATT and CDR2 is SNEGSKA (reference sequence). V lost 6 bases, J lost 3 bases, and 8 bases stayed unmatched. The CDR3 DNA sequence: TGCAGTGCGTGGACAGGCGCGCTCTACGAGCAGTACTTC. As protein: CSAWTGALYEQYF.

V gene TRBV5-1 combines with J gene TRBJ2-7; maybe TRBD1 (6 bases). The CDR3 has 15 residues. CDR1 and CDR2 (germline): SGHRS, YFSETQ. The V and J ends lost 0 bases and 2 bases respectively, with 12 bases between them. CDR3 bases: TGCGCCAGCAGCTTGGAACCGGGACATGCCTACGAGCAGTACTTC. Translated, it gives CASSLEPGHAYEQYF.

The CDR3 sequence: CSVDREHGYTF. CDR3 coding DNA: TGCAGCGTTGACAGGGAACACGGCTACACCTTC. The V gene is TRBV29-1, the J gene TRBJ1-2; D is possibly TRBD1 (5 bases). The CDR3 sequence is 11 residues long. Germline V gives CDR1 SQVTM, CDR2 ANQGSEA. Trimming took off 3 bases at V and 8 bases at J, with 10 bases between the two ends.